This entry lists 30 T cell receptor beta chains sequenced from one sample in a study of shared clonotypes between healthy human individuals. TCRdb's copy holds only in-frame clones and misses some; the assay was immunoSEQ multiplex PCR. The profile shows about 730,000 clones, around 70% of them singletons. Sequenced material: memory CD4+ T cells sorted from blood. Noted subset: CD45RA-negative fraction. The receptors stem from a woman aged 30 to 39 in good health.

The rearrangement joins TRBV5-1 to TRBJ1-2, with 8 bases fitting TRBD1. This CDR3 comprises 13 residues. Trimming removed 1 base from V and 8 bases from J; junction bases left unmatched: 4. From germline, CDR1 is SGHRS and CDR2 YFSETQ. Here the CDR3 reads CASSLTAGGGYTF. The CDR3 nucleotides read TGCGCCAGCAGCTTGACCGCAGGGGGCGGCTACACCTTC. The full variable domain, rest sourced from reference TRBV5-1 and TRBJ1-2, is KAGVTQTPRYLIKTRGQQVTLSCSPISGHRSVSWYQQTPGQGLQFLFEYFSETQRNKGNFPGRFSGRQFSNSRSEMNVSTLELGDSALYLCASSLTAGGGYTFGSGTRLTVV.

The DNA of the CDR3 is TGTGCCAGCAGCTCGCCGGGACAGGGTACGAATGAGCAGTTCTTC. Residues: CASSSPGQGTNEQFF. The chain combines TRBV5-6 with TRBJ2-1, with 9 bases identical to TRBD1. Germline CDR1 and CDR2: SGHDT and YYEEEE. V was pared by 3 bases and J by 7 bases, with 8 bases of the junction left unmatched. CDR3 length: 15 residues.

This clone was seen once. The rearrangement uses TRBV28 and TRBJ2-7, with TRBD2 matching 7 bases. Germline values: CDR1 MDHEN, CDR2 SYDVKM. J gave up 2 bases and V 6 bases, and 10 bases lay outside the gene matches. This CDR3 is built from 15 residues. Written as DNA, the CDR3 is TGTGCCAGCAGGACGGGCGGGAGTGTCACCTACGAGCAGTACTTC. Amino acids: CASRTGGSVTYEQYF.

This clone was seen once. The chain couples TRBV10-3 to TRBJ2-7, with TRBD2 identical over 9 bases. CDR3 length equals 16 residues. The germline CDR1 and CDR2 sequences are ENHRY and SYGVKD. V lost 0 bases to trimming and J lost 2 bases; unmatched junction nucleotides: 5. CDR3 sequence: CAISESWLAGAYEQYF. DNA for the CDR3: TGTGCCATCAGTGAGTCGTGGTTAGCGGGGGCCTACGAGCAGTACTTC.

This sequence joins TRBV27 and TRBJ1-2; the D is unclear. The CDR3 contains 14 residues. The V gene's germline CDR1 is MNHEY and CDR2 SMNVEV (reference sequence). V lost 4 bases and J 4 bases, leaving 13 bases between the germline ends. CDR3 loop: CASSSAREVYGYTF. CDR3 coding DNA: TGTGCCAGCAGTTCGGCCCGTGAAGTCTATGGCTACACCTTC.

CDR3 amino acids: CASSPQGDSYGYTF. Here the CDR3 DNA reads TGTGCCAGCAGCCCCCAGGGGGACAGCTATGGCTACACCTTC. The rearrangement uses TRBV7-9 and TRBJ1-2; 7 bases agree with TRBD1. The CDR3 has 14 residues. J was trimmed by 4 bases and V by 5 bases; bases with no gene match: 7. Germline V gene lookup returns CDR1 SEHNR and CDR2 FQNEAQ (reference sequence).

This sequence joins TRBV19 and TRBJ1-1; D is unclear. The CDR3 has 15 amino acids. V was pared by 6 bases and J by 0 bases, with 14 bases between. Germline V gene lookup returns CDR1 LNHDA and CDR2 SQIVND (reference sequence). In DNA, the CDR3 is TGTGCCAGTAGGACAAATGTTGGGGTGAACACTGAAGCTTTCTTT. Amino acids: CASRTNVGVNTEAFF.

This clone turned up a few times. This sample includes further DNA sequences coding for the same CDR3. The chain combines TRBV29-1 with TRBJ2-7; 7 bases line up with TRBD1. Trimming cost V 6 bases and J 3 bases; bases outside gene matches: 2. The CDR3 runs to 11 residues. Germline V CDR1 and CDR2: SQVTM, ANQGSEA. CDR3 bases: TGCAGCGTCGGGACAGTCTACGAGCAGTACTTC. Encoded protein: CSVGTVYEQYF.

The chain couples TRBV23-1 to TRBJ1-3, with a tentative D call TRBD1 (5 bases). TRBV23-1 qualifies as an ORF whose function is uncertain. The V end was cut by 9 bases, the J end by 8 bases, with 23 bases between. The CDR3 has 15 residues. The CDR3 DNA reads TGCGCCAGTCACCCCCGGGGGTGCGCGGAGGACACCATATATTTT. The encoded protein is CASHPRGCAEDTIYF.

This clone has a handful of counts. This chain uses TRBV10-3 with TRBJ2-7; 8 positions match TRBD1. With 8 bases clipped from V and 5 bases from J, the junction kept 11 bases outside the gene matches. Germline-derived CDR1 and CDR2 are ENHRY and SYGVKD. CDR3 size: 14 residues. The DNA of the CDR3 is TGTGCCATCTCCACAGGGGGGCATCGCGACGAGCAGTACTTC. Residues: CAISTGGHRDEQYF.

The rearrangement joins TRBV6-5 to TRBJ1-1, with D perhaps matching TRBD1 (6 bases). V lost 4 bases and J lost 1, with 13 bases in between. CDR1 and CDR2 from the germline V gene are MNHEY and SVGAGI. The CDR3 extends over 15 amino acids. This CDR3 is CASSSGGGSNTEAFF. In DNA, the CDR3 is TGTGCCAGCAGTTCGGGAGGGGGTTCGAACACTGAAGCTTTCTTT.

The V and J genes are TRBV5-1 and TRBJ2-7, with D possibly called TRBD1 or TRBD2 (5 bases each). The V and J ends lost 0 bases and 0 bases respectively, with 13 bases between them. The CDR3 runs to 16 residues. Germline V gene sequence: CDR1 SGHRS, CDR2 YFSETQ. The CDR3 spells CASSLAKGTASYEQYF. CDR3 coding DNA: TGCGCCAGCAGCTTGGCCAAAGGGACGGCCTCCTACGAGCAGTACTTC.

This chain links TRBV30 with TRBJ1-2; 7 nucleotides match TRBD1. The junction had 8 bases not matched to a gene; V was cut back by 4 bases and J by 3 bases. In germline, CDR1 is GTSNPN, CDR2 SVGIG (reference sequence). CDR3 length: 14 residues. The CDR3 is CAWTTGLWYYGYTF. Here the CDR3 DNA reads TGTGCCTGGACGACAGGGCTTTGGTACTATGGCTACACCTTC.

This clone has at least ten counts. The sample carries other DNA sequences with the same CDR3. The J gene is TRBJ2-6, the V gene TRBV5-1; D might be TRBD1 (5 bases). V lost 3 bases and J lost 1, with 5 bases in between. This CDR3 is built from 14 residues. The V gene's germline CDR1 is SGHRS and CDR2 YFSETQ. The CDR3 sequence is CASSSGSGANVLTF. The DNA of the CDR3 is TGCGCCAGCAGCTCAGGGTCTGGGGCCAACGTCCTGACTTTC. Full variable domain (rest looked up from reference TRBV5-1 and TRBJ2-6): KAGVTQTPRYLIKTRGQQVTLSCSPISGHRSVSWYQQTPGQGLQFLFEYFSETQRNKGNFPGRFSGRQFSNSRSEMNVSTLELGDSALYLCASSSGSGANVLTFGAGSRLTVL.

This chain joins TRBV19 and TRBJ1-4; 7 bases are shared with TRBD1. Trimming took 5 bases from V and 8 from J; bases not matched to a gene: 11. In germline, CDR1 is LNHDA, CDR2 SQIVND (reference sequence). There are 15 residues in the CDR3. The CDR3 nucleotides are TGTGCCAGTAGTCCTCGACAGGGTACGAAAGAAAAACTGTTTTTT. It yields the protein CASSPRQGTKEKLFF.

The gene calls are TRBV5-1 and TRBJ2-1, with 7 bases identical to TRBD2. The CDR3 consists of 16 residues. J was trimmed by 7 bases and V by 0 bases; bases with no gene match: 10. From germline, CDR1 is SGHRS and CDR2 YFSETQ. The CDR3 coding sequence is TGCGCCAGCAGCTTGGGAGGCGGGAGTAATTGGAATGAGCAGTTCTTC. Its translation is CASSLGGGSNWNEQFF. The variable domain in full, completed from reference TRBV5-1 and TRBJ2-1, reads KAGVTQTPRYLIKTRGQQVTLSCSPISGHRSVSWYQQTPGQGLQFLFEYFSETQRNKGNFPGRFSGRQFSNSRSEMNVSTLELGDSALYLCASSLGGGSNWNEQFFGPGTRLTVL.

This CDR3 reads CSVGGGGGTDTQYF. The CDR3 region has the DNA TGCAGCGTTGGAGGAGGGGGCGGCACAGATACGCAGTATTTT. The J gene is TRBJ2-3, the V gene TRBV29-1; tentatively, D is TRBD1 (7 bases). Between the trimmed V and J ends, which lost 4 bases and 1 base, there was a span of 12 bases. Per the germline V gene, CDR1 is SQVTM and CDR2 is ANQGSEA. This CDR3 has 14 amino acids.

The gene calls are TRBV5-1 and TRBJ2-5; TRBD2 is a possible D gene (6 bases). CDR3 size: 17 residues. The V end lost 1 base, the J end lost 2 bases, and 18 bases lay between the germline ends. Per germline, CDR1 SGHRS and CDR2 YFSETQ. This chain's CDR3 is CASSLTPGVGGQETQYF. CDR3 DNA sequence: TGCGCCAGCAGCTTGACCCCGGGGGTGGGGGGTCAAGAGACCCAGTACTTC.

This clone was counted ten times or more. This chain uses TRBV5-1 with TRBJ1-2; 8 bases are shared with TRBD1. This CDR3 region has 15 residues. Germline-derived CDR1 and CDR2 are SGHRS and YFSETQ. V lost 0 bases, J lost 7 bases, and 8 bases stayed unmatched. The CDR3 protein is CASSLGPRQGPGYTF. The DNA for the CDR3 is TGCGCCAGCAGCTTGGGACCAAGACAGGGGCCTGGCTACACCTTC.

The chain joins TRBV5-1 to TRBJ2-3; 7 bases line up with TRBD2. J lost 6 bases, V lost 4 bases, and 8 bases had no gene match. CDR1 SGHRS and CDR2 YFSETQ come from the germline V gene. The CDR3 runs 14 residues. In DNA form, the CDR3 reads TGCGCCAGCAGCGGACCCGGGACTACGGATACGCAGTATTTT. Translating it yields CASSGPGTTDTQYF.

The chain couples TRBV5-1 to TRBJ2-5; 11 nucleotides align to TRBD2. With 0 bases clipped from V and 5 bases from J, the junction kept 6 bases outside the gene matches. Germline loops: CDR1 SGHRS, CDR2 YFSETQ. This CDR3 spans 16 amino acids. In nucleotides, the CDR3 is TGCGCCAGCAGCTTGGGCCCTAGCGGGAGGACCGAGACCCAGTACTTC. Amino acid sequence: CASSLGPSGRTETQYF.

There are a few counts of this clone. The chain employs TRBV14 and TRBJ1-2; D is unresolved. V lost 0 bases to trimming and J lost 7 bases, with 9 bases between them. The V gene's germline CDR1 is SGHDN and CDR2 FVKESK. The CDR3 runs 13 residues. The CDR3 bases are TGTGCCAGCAGCCAAGATTTAGGTCGTGGCTACACCTTC. As protein: CASSQDLGRGYTF. The full variable domain, its missing parts supplied by reference TRBV14 and TRBJ1-2, is EAGVTQFPSHSVIEKGQTVTLRCDPISGHDNLYWYRRVMGKEIKFLLHFVKESKQDESGMPNNRFLAERTGGTYSTLKVQPAELEDSGVYFCASSQDLGRGYTFGSGTRLTVV.

The CDR3 is CATTQAAEQYF. CDR3 nucleotides: TGTGCCACCACCCAGGCTGCCGAGCAGTACTTC. The gene calls are TRBV6-1 and TRBJ2-7; D unresolved. CDR1 is MNHNS and CDR2 is SASEGT in the germline V gene. V was pared by 10 bases and J by 6 bases, with 13 bases between. The CDR3 is 11 amino acids.

The chain carries TRBV2 and TRBJ1-3; 8 nucleotides line up with TRBD1. J lost 0 bases, V lost 6 bases, and 13 bases had no gene match. Germline values: CDR1 SNHLY, CDR2 FYNNEI. The CDR3 has 18 amino acids. CDR3 DNA sequence: TGTGCCAGCAGAGAGGACAGGGCTATCCTTTCCTCTGGAAACACCATATATTTT. Protein: CASREDRAILSSGNTIYF.

The chain employs TRBV7-6 and TRBJ2-5; D perhaps matches TRBD2 (6 bases). Trimming pared 0 bases from V and 3 bases from J, leaving 8 bases between. Germline V CDR1 and CDR2: SGHVS, FNYEAQ. The CDR3 spans 14 residues. The CDR3 loop reads CASSLAGGKETQYF. CDR3 bases: TGTGCCAGCAGCTTAGCGGGAGGAAAAGAGACCCAGTACTTC.

This clone came up once. J is TRBJ2-3 and V is TRBV4-1; possibly TRBD2 for D (6 bases). The CDR3 covers 15 residues. In germline, CDR1 is MGHRA, CDR2 YSYEKL. V was cut by 1 base and J by 4 bases, with 12 bases left in between. CDR3 loop: CASSQVGIAADTQYF. The DNA of the CDR3 is TGCGCCAGCAGCCAAGTCGGGATAGCGGCAGATACGCAGTATTTT.

Turning to this clone: The likely explanation is a read error, given a far larger clone one base away. V is TRBV20-1 and J is TRBJ1-1, with 7 bases aligning to TRBD1. From germline, CDR1 is DFQATT and CDR2 SNEGSKA (reference sequence). CDR3 size: 11 residues. CDR3: CNADRDTEAFF. The CDR3, as DNA: TGCAATGCTGACAGGGACACTGAAGCTTTCTTT.

The rearrangement links TRBV4-1 to TRBJ1-2; possible D gene TRBD1, 6 bases. Per germline, CDR1 MGHRA and CDR2 YSYEKL. V was trimmed by 0 bases and J by 7 bases, leaving 18 bases between them. The CDR3 length is 16 residues. For the CDR3, the DNA is TGCGCCAGCAGCCAAGATACACAGGGTGGGCACTCTGGCTACACCTTC. Residues: CASSQDTQGGHSGYTF.

The V call is TRBV7-2, the J call TRBJ2-1, with 10 positions matching TRBD2. Germline CDR1 SGHTA, CDR2 FQGNSA. V lost 5 bases, J lost 10 bases, and 11 bases stayed unmatched. The CDR3 consists of 15 residues. The chain's CDR3 is CASSQRTSGRGEQFF. The CDR3 nucleotides read TGTGCCAGCAGCCAAAGGACGAGCGGGAGGGGGGAGCAGTTCTTC.

In DNA form, the CDR3 reads TGTGCCAGCAGCCCTAGACCCGGATCTAGCACAGATACGCAGTATTTT. Translation: CASSPRPGSSTDTQYF. The chain links TRBV7-8 to TRBJ2-3; D gene unclear. The CDR3 is 16 amino acids. Trimming stripped 5 bases from V and 0 bases from J, with 15 bases between. Per the germline V gene, CDR1 is SGHVS and CDR2 is FQNEAQ. The whole variable domain, filled in from reference TRBV7-8 and TRBJ2-3, reads GAGVSQSPRYKVAKRGQDVALRCDPISGHVSLFWYQQALGQGPEFLTYFQNEAQLDKSGLPSDRFFAERPEGSVSTLKIQRTQQEDSAVYLCASSPRPGSSTDTQYFGPGTRLTVL.